This T cell receptor beta chain was found in a study of identical twins. Overall study findings and caveats: Out-of-frame beta sequences exhibited a weaker degree of excess twin sharing. Instead of following the same donors, the conclusions were based on cross-sectional statistical analysis.

Every sampled donor was Caucasian and healthy. The cDNA had a unique molecular identifier and a template-switch universal primer site. From the 5' RACE reads, TCRdb called clonotypes with MiXCR, one entry per CDR3 protein. The table records around 1.7 million distinct CDR3 sequences, more than 30% of them present only once. The V gene's germline CDR1 is SEHNR and CDR2 FQNEAQ (reference sequence). The CDR3 extends over 12 amino acids. With respect to this clonotype: What it binds is unknown. A read error may produce the germline difference seen at one junction end.

The chain joins TRBV7-9 to TRBJ1-4; D gene unclear. The sequencing sample was made of cord blood. This clonotype originated in a newborn girl in good health. The DNA of the CDR3 is TGTGCCAGCAGCTTAAGGAATGAAAAACCGTTTTTT. Protein product: CASSLRNEKPFF.